Detailed here is one T cell receptor beta chain. This specimen comes from a study of blood T cell repertoires in COVID-19. Background on the study: Collection of acute and convalescent COVID-19 samples took place in the United States, Italy and Spain. PBMCs, B-cell-depleted T cells, or T cells provided the cDNA or gDNA that made up the material.

Methods used by the authors: Amplification with reference gene primers provided the estimates of nucleated cell counts. Generated by immunoSEQ multiplex PCR, the TCRdb table keeps only in-frame clones and is missing some. V and J calls and clone size are given by that table; D and trimming were obtained from the DNA. This sample carries about 58,000 clones, approximately 90% of them seen once, and the ten largest clones take roughly 1.4%. The receptor was derived from a man in his sixties with acute or convalescent COVID-19. Sequencing was carried out using peripheral blood.

CDR3 residues: CASSPETGLAINEQFF. CDR3 bases: TGTGCCAGCAGCCCAGAAACCGGACTAGCGATAAATGAGCAGTTCTTC. This sequence joins TRBV7-8 and TRBJ2-1; 9 nucleotides line up with TRBD2. Unmatched junction bases numbered 12, after V lost 5 bases and J lost 7 bases. The germline V gene has CDR1 SGHVS and CDR2 FQNEAQ. The length of the CDR3 is 16 residues.